These T cell receptor beta chains were read from a single sample in a study of blood T cell repertoires in COVID-19. Repertoires were generated with immunoSEQ multiplex PCR, while TCRdb's copy carries only in-frame clones and drops some. Among approximately 170,000 clones listed, 80% to 95% were seen once. The sequenced sample was peripheral blood. All receptors derive from a woman in her sixties with COVID-19, enrolled during active disease. Both conserved end residues are part of each CDR3. D genes are given only for firm matches. A clone size is listed for some rows: how often the clone was seen (once, few, many), or a class if it is expanded.

TRBD1 - TRBJ1-4 TRBV5-5 TGTGCCAGCAGCTTATACACAGGGGGTGATGAAAAACTGTTTTTT CASSLYTGGDEKLFF
TRBD2 - TRBJ2-7 TRBV9 TGTGCCAGCAGCGTCGGGACTAGCGGGAGCTACGAGCAGTACTTC CASSVGTSGSYEQYF
- - TRBJ1-1 TRBV7-9 TGTGCCAGCAGCCAACAGGGACGGTTGAACACTGAAGCTTTCTTT CASSQQGRLNTEAFF
TRBD2 - TRBJ2-7 TRBV7-2 TGTGCCAGCAGCTGGGGATTAGCGGGGGGTTTATCCTACGAGCAGTACTTC CASSWGLAGGLSYEQYF
- once TRBJ1-2 TRBV3-1/TRBV3-2 TGTGCCAGCAGCCAAGAGTACGGGAGCTTTCGGTATGGCTACACCTTC CASSQEYGSFRYGYTF
TRBD1 once TRBJ2-5 TRBV6-5 TGTGCCAGCAGTTTGGACAGGGGGCGTGGGGAGACCCAGTACTTC CASSLDRGRGETQYF
- few TRBJ1-1 TRBV21-1 TGTGCCAGCAGCAAAGTCACTGGACTATTTGGGACTGAAGCTTTCTTT CASSKVTGLFGTEAFF
TRBD1 - TRBJ2-5 TRBV2 TGTGCCAGCACTGGGACAGAAGAGACCCAGTACTTC CASTGTEETQYF
TRBD1 - TRBJ2-3 TRBV18 TGTGCCAGCTCACGGGACAGGGCAATGACAGATACGCAGTATTTT CASSRDRAMTDTQYF
- - TRBJ2-6 TRBV18 TGTGCCAGCTCACCACCCGGCTTCAGGGCATCGGCCAACGTCCTGACTTTC CASSPPGFRASANVLTF
TRBD1 - TRBJ1-2 TRBV5-8 TGTGCCAGCAGCACCACAGGGGGCTTTGTCTATGGCTACACCTTC CASSTTGGFVYGYTF
- once TRBJ1-6 TRBV4-1 TGCGCCAGCAGCCAAGACAGGGCCAGTTCACCCCTCCACTTT CASSQDRASSPLHF
TRBD2 - TRBJ2-5 TRBV6-2/TRBV6-3 TGTGCCAGCAGCGGGGGACTAGCGGGGGCCGCCGCTACAAGTACCCAGTACTTC CASSGGLAGAAATSTQYF
TRBD2 - TRBJ2-3 TRBV5-6 TGTGCCAGCAGCTTACTAGCGGGGGGGCGGACAGATACGCAGTATTTT CASSLLAGGRTDTQYF
TRBD1 once TRBJ1-2 TRBV27 TGTGCCAGCAGTCTAGACAGGGACTATGGCTACACCTTC CASSLDRDYGYTF
TRBD1 - TRBJ1-6 TRBV4-2 TGTGCCAGCAGCCAACATAGGCAGGACAGGCAGGGGAGTAGCTCCTATAATTCACCCCTCCACTTT CASSQHRQDRQGSSSYNSPLHF
- once TRBJ1-1 TRBV6-1 TGTGCCAGCAGTGAAGTGAGAACAGTGGGGTTTCGTCGGGGGAACACTGAAGCTTTCTTT CASSEVRTVGFRRGNTEAFF
- once TRBJ2-5 TRBV10-3 TGTGCCATCAGTGAGACGAGGAGTGAGAAGACCCAGTACTTC CAISETRSEKTQYF
- - TRBJ1-1 TRBV4-2 TGTGCCAGCAGCCAAGGCCAGGCCCTCATGAACACTGAAGCTTTCTTT CASSQGQALMNTEAFF
TRBD1 - TRBJ1-5 TRBV9 TGTGCCAGCAGCGTGGGACAGGGGGAGGGTCAGCCCCAGCATTTT CASSVGQGEGQPQHF
- - TRBJ1-1 TRBV6-1 TGTGCCAGCAGTGAAGGAGTATCACAGGGTAACACTGAAGCTTTCTTT CASSEGVSQGNTEAFF
TRBD2 - TRBJ2-3 TRBV6-2/TRBV6-3 TGTGCCAGCAGTTCCCGATCCAAGACTAGCAACACAGATACGCAGTATTTT CASSSRSKTSNTDTQYF
- - TRBJ1-5 TRBV15 TGTGCCACCAGCAGAGACAGACAGGGCAATCAGCCCCAGCATTTT CATSRDRQGNQPQHF
TRBD1 few TRBJ1-2 TRBV6-5 TGTGCCAGCAGTTACGGACAGGGAGGTTATGGCTACACCTTC CASSYGQGGYGYTF
- - TRBJ1-6 TRBV30 TGTGCCTGGAGAGATATATCAGGGGATTGGGCCCTCCACTTT CAWRDISGDWALHF
TRBD1 - TRBJ1-2 TRBV6-5 TGTGCCAGCAGTTACTCGTCAGGGGGCTTGGACTATGGCTACACCTTC CASSYSSGGLDYGYTF
TRBD1 - TRBJ1-5 TRBV27 TGTGCCAGCAGTTTAACAGGGGGTACTACTCAGCCCCAGCATTTT CASSLTGGTTQPQHF
- - TRBJ1-1 TRBV4-1 TGCGCCAGCAGCCAAGATCTCGGGGATATCACTGAAGCTTTCTTT CASSQDLGDITEAFF
- - TRBJ2-7 TRBV7-9 TGTGCCAGCAGCTTTTGGGCAATTGGGGGGTCCTACGAGCAGTACTTC CASSFWAIGGSYEQYF
- - TRBJ1-3 TRBV7-9 TGTGCCAGCAGCTTAGCAGAGGGTTCAAACACCATATATTTT CASSLAEGSNTIYF